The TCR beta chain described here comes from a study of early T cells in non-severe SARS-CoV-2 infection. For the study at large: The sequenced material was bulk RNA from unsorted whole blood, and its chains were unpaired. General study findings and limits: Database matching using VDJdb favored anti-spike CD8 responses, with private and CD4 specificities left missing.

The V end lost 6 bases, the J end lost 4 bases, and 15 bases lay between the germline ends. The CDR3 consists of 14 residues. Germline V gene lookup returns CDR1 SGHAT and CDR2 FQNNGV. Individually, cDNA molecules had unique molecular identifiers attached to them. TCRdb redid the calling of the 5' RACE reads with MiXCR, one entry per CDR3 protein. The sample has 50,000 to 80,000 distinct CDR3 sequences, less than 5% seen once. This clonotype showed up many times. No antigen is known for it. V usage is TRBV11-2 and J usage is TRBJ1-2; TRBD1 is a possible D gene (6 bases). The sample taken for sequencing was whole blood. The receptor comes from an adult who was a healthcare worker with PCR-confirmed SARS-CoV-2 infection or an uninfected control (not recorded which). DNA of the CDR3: TGTGCCAGCAGTAGATCCGGACAGTTCTATGGCTACACCTTC. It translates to CASSRSGQFYGYTF.